The 20 T cell receptor beta chains given below trace back to one sample, sequenced in a study of T-cell reconstitution after alpha-beta-depleted transplantation in children. During its preparation, the TCRbeta library received unique molecular identifiers. MiXCR, run by TCRdb on the PCR reads, gives a single entry per CDR3 protein. The sample lists approximately 290,000 distinct CDR3 sequences; 11% were seen once. Sample: peripheral blood, taken 180 days after TCRalphabeta/CD19-depleted stem cell transplant. The origin of the receptors is a male patient aged 2 to 9 who had a stem cell transplant for chronic granulomatous disease, so the T cells may come from the graft donor.

This clonotype showed up just a few times. The chain couples TRBV5-4 to TRBJ2-1; TRBD1 is a possible D gene (6 bases). The CDR3 consists of 16 residues. Germline V lookup: CDR1 SGHNT, CDR2 YYREEE (reference sequence). Trimming took off 3 bases at V and 3 bases at J, with 16 bases between the two ends. The CDR3 bases are TGTGCCAGCAGCTCGACATACGGGACACGCTACAATGAGCAGTTCTTC. Its translation: CASSSTYGTRYNEQFF.

This clonotype has a count of ten or more. This sequence joins TRBV5-6 and TRBJ2-1, with TRBD2 identical over 11 bases. V lost 7 bases, J lost 8 bases, and 8 bases stayed unmatched. CDR1 SGHDT and CDR2 YYEEEE come from the germline V gene. This CDR3 comprises 14 residues. The DNA of the CDR3 is TGTGCCAGCGGCACTAGCGGGGGAAGGGATGAGCAGTTCTTC. Protein: CASGTSGGRDEQFF.

This chain uses TRBV7-2 with TRBJ2-1, with 7 bases aligning to TRBD2. This CDR3 has 17 residues. The junction had 17 bases not matched to a gene; V was cut back by 5 bases and J by 7 bases. Germline CDR1 is SGHTA and CDR2 is FQGNSA. The chain's CDR3 is CASSHVVLGGPGNEQFF. The CDR3 region has the DNA TGTGCCAGCAGCCACGTGGTTTTGGGAGGGCCGGGGAATGAGCAGTTCTTC. The full variable domain, completed using reference TRBV7-2 and TRBJ2-1, is GAGVSQSPSNKVTEKGKDVELRCDPISGHTALYWYRQSLGQGLEFLIYFQGNSAPDKSGLPSDRFSAERTGGSVSTLTIQRTQQEDSAVYLCASSHVVLGGPGNEQFFGPGTRLTVL.

This clonotype was observed many times. This chain links TRBV5-1 with TRBJ2-1; TRBD2 aligns across 13 bases. The CDR3 runs to 18 residues. The trim removed 6 bases at V and 0 bases at J, leaving 9 bases unmatched. The germline V gene has CDR1 SGHRS and CDR2 YFSETQ. CDR3 sequence reads: CASTPLAGGTSSYNEQFF. As DNA, the CDR3 is TGCGCCAGCACCCCACTAGCGGGGGGGACAAGCTCCTACAATGAGCAGTTCTTC.

This clonotype came up many times. The chain recombines TRBV11-2 with TRBJ2-1; 14 bases are shared with TRBD2. The CDR3 spans 18 residues. The J segment lost 7 bases and the V segment lost 0 bases, leaving 8 bases of the junction unmatched. Germline CDR1 and CDR2: SGHAT and FQNNGV. The DNA of the CDR3 is TGTGCCAGCAGCTTAGAAAGAGGGGGGACTAGCGGGGGAAATGAGCAGTTCTTC. It codes for CASSLERGGTSGGNEQFF. Full variable domain (rest looked up from reference TRBV11-2 and TRBJ2-1): EAGVAQSPRYKIIEKRQSVAFWCNPISGHATLYWYQQILGQGPKLLIQFQNNGVVDDSQLPKDRFSAERLKGVDSTLKIQPAKLEDSAVYLCASSLERGGTSGGNEQFFGPGTRLTVL.

At least ten counts were recorded for this clonotype. This rearrangement joins TRBV12-3 or TRBV12-4 to TRBJ2-3; TRBD2 is a possible D gene (6 bases). V was shortened by 10 bases and J by 0 bases, with 17 bases between the two germline ends. There are 15 residues in the CDR3. Here the CDR3 DNA reads TGTGCCATCTCACCAACGGGACTTAGCACAGATACGCAGTATTTT. Protein product: CAISPTGLSTDTQYF.

Concerning this clonotype: Being one base from a much bigger clone, this may be a read error. The CDR3 loop reads CACSLSGTSRVVHEQYF. The CDR3 coding sequence is TGTGCCTGCAGCCTATCCGGGACTAGTCGGGTCGTTCACGAGCAGTACTTC. The chain links TRBV3-1 to TRBJ2-7; 8 nucleotides align to TRBD2. CDR1 and CDR2 (germline): LGHDT, YNNKEL (reference sequence). The CDR3 covers 17 residues.

As for this clonotype: With a much larger clone just one base away, this may be a read error. This chain connects TRBV7-2 to TRBJ2-1, with D perhaps TRBD2 (6 bases). Germline V gene lookup returns CDR1 SGHTA and CDR2 FQGNSA. The CDR3 sequence is 15 residues long. The CDR3 sequence is CASSPGGRSYNERFF. CDR3 in DNA: TGTGCCAGCAGCCCCGGGGGACGCTCCTACAATGAGCGGTTCTTC.

Regarding this clonotype: This may come from a read error, since a much larger clone is one base off. CDR3 in DNA: TGTGCCAGCAGCTCGACAGCAAGCGGAGATACGCAGCATTTT. Its protein is CASSSTASGDTQHF. The rearrangement joins TRBV11-2 to TRBJ2-3; a weak D match, TRBD1 (5 bases). Judging by the DNA end, TRBJ1-5 fits better; the J call may be wrong. CDR1 and CDR2 (germline): SGHAT, FQNNGV. The CDR3 length is 14 residues.

The chain joins TRBV4-3 to TRBJ2-5, with D uncertain. The germline CDR1 and CDR2 sequences are LGHNA and YSLEER. With 1 base removed from V and 5 bases from J, the gap between germline ends came to 11 bases. This CDR3 spans 14 amino acids. CDR3 in amino acids: CASSQVVHSETQYF. The CDR3 nucleotides read TGCGCCAGCAGCCAAGTCGTACATTCCGAGACCCAGTACTTC.

This clonotype appeared many times. CDR3 nucleotide sequence: TGCGCCAGCAGCGCGCTACAGGGGTCCACAGATACGCAGTATTTT. Translated: CASSALQGSTDTQYF. This rearrangement joins TRBV5-1 to TRBJ2-3; 7 positions match TRBD1. V lost 4 bases to trimming and J lost 2 bases; unmatched junction nucleotides: 7. Germline assignment: CDR1 SGHRS and CDR2 YFSETQ. This CDR3 has 15 amino acids.

There are many counts of this clonotype. The V call is TRBV29-1, the J call TRBJ2-1; 7 positions match TRBD2. V trimming: 3 bases; J trimming: 1 base; junction bases outside the gene matches: 6. Germline lookup yields CDR1 SQVTM and CDR2 ANQGSEA. This CDR3 spans 15 amino acids. The CDR3 region is CSVDGQRGSYNEQFF. CDR3 in DNA: TGCAGCGTTGACGGCCAGCGGGGATCCTACAATGAGCAGTTCTTC.

Many counts were recorded for this clonotype. This rearrangement joins TRBV4-2 to TRBJ2-2; D perhaps matches TRBD1 (5 bases). CDR3 size: 15 residues. V lost 4 bases and J lost 3, with 12 bases in between. The germline CDR1 and CDR2 sequences are LGHNA and YNFKEQ. The CDR3 nucleotides are TGTGCCAGCAGCCGAAGCAGGGTGCACACCGGGGAGCTGTTTTTT. This sequence encodes CASSRSRVHTGELFF.

This clonotype was seen ten or more times. The gene calls are TRBV11-2 and TRBJ2-1; 8 bases fit TRBD2. V lost 8 bases, J lost 3 bases, and 18 bases stayed unmatched. The CDR3 is 18 residues long. Germline CDR1 is SGHAT and CDR2 is FQNNGV. CDR3 amino acids: CASLIKVQSGSYYNEQFF. As DNA, the CDR3 is TGTGCCAGCCTGATCAAGGTTCAGAGCGGGAGTTACTACAATGAGCAGTTCTTC.

At least ten counts were recorded for this clonotype. This chain joins TRBV12-3 or TRBV12-4 and TRBJ1-2; a weak D match, TRBD1 (5 bases). Trimming left V 6 bases short and J 5 bases short, with 22 bases between. The CDR3 runs to 16 residues. CDR3 in amino acids: CASSPLEGPTGYGYTF. Here the CDR3 DNA reads TGTGCCAGCAGCCCCCTGGAGGGACCTACGGGATATGGCTACACCTTC.

This clonotype was seen ten or more times. The J gene is TRBJ1-4, the V gene TRBV4-1; D unresolved. The CDR3 runs 13 residues. CDR1 is MGHRA, CDR2 YSYEKL, per germline. V shed 1 base and J shed 4 bases, with 4 bases lying between them. CDR3 nucleotides: TGCGCCAGCAGCCAAGGTCATAATGAAAAACTGTTTTTT. Its translation: CASSQGHNEKLFF.

This clonotype was seen ten or more times. V and J are TRBV20-1 and TRBJ2-5, with 11 nucleotides matching TRBD2. In germline, CDR1 is DFQATT, CDR2 SNEGSKA (reference sequence). CDR3 length: 17 amino acids. Germline trimming cut 3 bases from V and 6 bases from J; bases unmatched to any gene: 15. Here the CDR3 DNA reads TGCAGTGCTAGGAGCGAGTCGCTAGCGGGAGGAACGAAGACCCAGTACTTC. Its protein product is CSARSESLAGGTKTQYF.

The table lists this clonotype with many counts. J is TRBJ2-7 and V is TRBV21-1; the table names TRBD2, a call not compared with the DNA. TRBV21-1 is a known pseudogene. This CDR3 is built from 16 residues. CDR3 loop: CASSKFGGPLAGEQYF. DNA of the CDR3: TGTGCCAGCAGCAAATTCGGTGGGCCGTTGGCGGGCGAGCAGTACTTC.

This clonotype was detected many times. The chain links TRBV10-2 to TRBJ2-2; D is perhaps TRBD2 (8 bases). With 6 bases removed from V and 1 base from J, the gap between germline ends came to 21 bases. Per the germline V gene, CDR1 is WSHSY and CDR2 is SAAADI. The CDR3 is 18 residues long. The CDR3 DNA sequence: TGCGCCAGCAGGGACAGGATTCCGGGACTAGTGAACACCGGGGAGCTGTTTTTT. This codes for CASRDRIPGLVNTGELFF.

In its sample, this clonotype was seen many times. The chain links TRBV5-1 to TRBJ2-5; 7 bases map to TRBD1. There are 14 residues in the CDR3. The germline V gene encodes CDR1 SGHRS and CDR2 YFSETQ. V was clipped by 4 bases and J by 3 bases; unmatched bases: 6. CDR3 sequence reads: CASSPRDREETQYF. The CDR3 nucleotides are TGCGCCAGCAGCCCCCGAGACAGGGAAGAGACCCAGTACTTC.